This T cell receptor beta chain stems from a study of glioma-infiltrating T cells after dendritic cell vaccination. Study-wide background: Patients received three intradermal dendritic cell vaccine injections at biweekly intervals.

Sequencing used immunoSEQ multiplex PCR; TCRdb keeps in-frame clones, though not all of them. The sample gives tens of thousands of clones, roughly 85% of which show up once; around 8% is in the top ten. With 5 bases removed from V and 3 bases from J, the gap between germline ends came to 20 bases. Germline V gives CDR1 LNHDA, CDR2 SQIVND (reference sequence). The CDR3 has 16 residues. Time point denoted: after dendritic cell vaccination, including at tumor progression/relapse. No glioblastoma patient carried an isocitrate dehydrogenase mutation. PBMC sampling occurred before vaccination, two weeks after the third dose, and at progression.

This chain joins TRBV19 and TRBJ2-7, with TRBD1 as a possible D gene (5 bases). The receptor comes from a human donor with glioblastoma. The material sequenced was blood, taken after dendritic cell vaccination. The CDR3 here is CASSLGPGAGRYEQYF. CDR3 in DNA: TGTGCCAGTAGTCTGGGGCCTGGGGCAGGGCGCTACGAGCAGTACTTC.